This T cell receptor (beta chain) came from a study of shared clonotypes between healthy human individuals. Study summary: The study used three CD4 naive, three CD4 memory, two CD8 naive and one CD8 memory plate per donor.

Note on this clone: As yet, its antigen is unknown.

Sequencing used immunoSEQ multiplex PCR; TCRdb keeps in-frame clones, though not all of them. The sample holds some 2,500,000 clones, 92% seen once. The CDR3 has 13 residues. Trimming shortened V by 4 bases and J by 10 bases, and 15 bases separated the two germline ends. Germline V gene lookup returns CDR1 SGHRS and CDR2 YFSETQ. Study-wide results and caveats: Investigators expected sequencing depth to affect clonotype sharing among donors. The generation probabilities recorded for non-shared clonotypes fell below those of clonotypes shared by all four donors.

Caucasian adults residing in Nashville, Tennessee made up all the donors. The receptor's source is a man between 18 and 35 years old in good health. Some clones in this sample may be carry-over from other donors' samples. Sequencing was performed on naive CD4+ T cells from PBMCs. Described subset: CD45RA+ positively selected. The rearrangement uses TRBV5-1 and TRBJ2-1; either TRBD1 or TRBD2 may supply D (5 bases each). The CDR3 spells CASSREGVGEQFF. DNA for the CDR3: TGCGCCAGCAGCCGGGAAGGGGTGGGGGAGCAGTTCTTC.